The clone carrying this T cell receptor (beta chain) was counted ten times or more. The study amplified TCR beta CDR3 regions using RNA transcripts. The workflow started with a first-round RT-PCR run with HTBI primers and then moved on to a second-round multiplex PCR. MiXCR was run by TCRdb on the multiplex PCR reads, yielding one entry per CDR3 protein. The data hold roughly 500,000 distinct CDR3 sequences, with under 15% observed a single time. The source of the sample is a study of Graves' ophthalmopathy and Graves' hyperthyroidism. The source of this sequence is a woman between 25 and 40 years old with Graves' ophthalmopathy. Sequenced material: blood.

The CDR3 region is CAPQGGAHLSYEQYF. CDR3 nucleotides: TGTGCCCCCCAAGGAGGGGCCCATCTCTCCTACGAGCAGTACTTC. The chain employs TRBV7-3 and TRBJ2-7; possibly TRBD2 for D (6 bases). The V and J ends lost 11 bases and 0 bases respectively, with 20 bases between them. In germline, CDR1 is SGHTA, CDR2 FQGTGA. CDR3 length equals 15 residues.